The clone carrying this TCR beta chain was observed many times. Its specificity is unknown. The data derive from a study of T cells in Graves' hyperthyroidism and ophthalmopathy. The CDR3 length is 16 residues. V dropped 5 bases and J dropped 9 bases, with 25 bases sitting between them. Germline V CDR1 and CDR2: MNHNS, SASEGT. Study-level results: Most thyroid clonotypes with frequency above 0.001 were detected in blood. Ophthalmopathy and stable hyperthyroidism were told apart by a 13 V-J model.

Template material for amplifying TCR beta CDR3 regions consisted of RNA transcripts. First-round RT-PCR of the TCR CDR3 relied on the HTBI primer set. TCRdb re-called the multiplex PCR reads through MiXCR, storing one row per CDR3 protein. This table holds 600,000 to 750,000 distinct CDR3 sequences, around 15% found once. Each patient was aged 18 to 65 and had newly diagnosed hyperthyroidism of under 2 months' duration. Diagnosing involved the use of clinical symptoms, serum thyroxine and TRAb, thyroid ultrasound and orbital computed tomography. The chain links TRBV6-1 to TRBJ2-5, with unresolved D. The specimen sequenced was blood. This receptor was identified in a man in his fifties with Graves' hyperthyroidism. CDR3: CASSRSQEEIGLPQYF. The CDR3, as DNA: TGTGCCAGCAGTCGCAGCCAAGAAGAGATTGGGCTACCCCAGTACTTC.